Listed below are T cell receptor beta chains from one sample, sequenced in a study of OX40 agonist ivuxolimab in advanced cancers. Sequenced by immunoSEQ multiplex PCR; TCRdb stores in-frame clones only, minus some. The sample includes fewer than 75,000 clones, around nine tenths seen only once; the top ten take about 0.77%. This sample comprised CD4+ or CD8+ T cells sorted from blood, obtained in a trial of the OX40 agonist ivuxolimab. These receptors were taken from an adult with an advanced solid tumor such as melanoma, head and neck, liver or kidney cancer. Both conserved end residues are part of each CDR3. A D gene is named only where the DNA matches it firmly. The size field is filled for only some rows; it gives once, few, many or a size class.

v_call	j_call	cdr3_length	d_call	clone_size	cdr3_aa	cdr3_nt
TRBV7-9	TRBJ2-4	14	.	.	CASSLGGLGGIQYF	TGTGCCAGCAGCTTAGGAGGGTTAGGGGGCATTCAGTACTTC
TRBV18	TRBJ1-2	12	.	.	CASSPSDIGYTF	TGTGCCAGCTCACCATCGGACATTGGCTACACCTTC
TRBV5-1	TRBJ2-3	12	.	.	CASSLSTDTQYF	TGCGCCAGCAGCTTGTCCACAGATACGCAGTATTTT
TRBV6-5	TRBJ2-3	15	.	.	CASRFSPDWADTQYF	TGTGCCAGCAGGTTTTCCCCGGACTGGGCAGATACGCAGTATTTT
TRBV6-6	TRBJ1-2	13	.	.	CASSFQTNYGYTF	TGTGCCAGCAGTTTCCAGACTAACTATGGCTACACCTTC
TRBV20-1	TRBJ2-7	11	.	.	CSARVDFEQYF	TGCAGTGCTAGGGTCGACTTCGAGCAGTACTTC
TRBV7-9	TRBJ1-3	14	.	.	CASTAPGTGNTIYF	TGTGCCAGCACCGCGCCGGGGACTGGAAACACCATATATTTT
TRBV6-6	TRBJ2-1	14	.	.	CASSYSEGVNEQFF	TGTGCCAGCAGTTACTCGGAGGGGGTCAATGAGCAGTTCTTC
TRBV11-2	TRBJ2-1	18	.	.	CASSFFGGTTGTGSEQFF	TGTGCCAGCAGCTTTTTTGGTGGTACTACCGGGACCGGGAGTGAGCAGTTCTTC
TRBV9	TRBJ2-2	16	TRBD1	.	CASSALQGTNTGELFF	TGTGCCAGCAGCGCATTACAGGGGACGAACACCGGGGAGCTGTTTTTT
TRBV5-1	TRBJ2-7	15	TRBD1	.	CASSPGQGASYEQYF	TGCGCCAGCAGCCCGGGACAGGGGGCATCCTACGAGCAGTACTTC
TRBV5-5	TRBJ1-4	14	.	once	CASTPTSGNEKLFF	TGTGCCAGCACCCCCACCTCGGGTAATGAAAAACTGTTTTTT
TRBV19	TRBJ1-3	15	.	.	CASSPVLFSGNTIYF	TGTGCCAGTAGTCCGGTCCTTTTCTCTGGAAACACCATATATTTT
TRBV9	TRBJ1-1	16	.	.	CASSVVARPMNTEAFF	TGTGCCAGCAGCGTAGTGGCACGGCCCATGAACACTGAAGCTTTCTTT
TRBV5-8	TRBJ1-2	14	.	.	CASSFTILDFGYTF	TGTGCCAGCAGCTTTACGATTCTGGATTTTGGCTACACCTTC
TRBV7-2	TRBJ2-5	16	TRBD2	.	CASTQKSVAGLETQYF	TGTGCCAGCACCCAAAAGTCGGTAGCGGGGTTGGAGACCCAGTACTTC
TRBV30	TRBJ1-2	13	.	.	CAWSPDRNYGYTF	TGTGCCTGGAGCCCCGACCGCAACTATGGCTACACCTTC
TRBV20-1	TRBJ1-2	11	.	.	CSARDQGHPLF	TGCAGTGCTAGAGATCAGGGACATCCCCTATTC
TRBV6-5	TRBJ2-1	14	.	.	CASSYSPGRNEQFF	TGTGCCAGCAGTTACTCGCCAGGGAGGAATGAGCAGTTCTTC
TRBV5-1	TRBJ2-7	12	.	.	CASSGNSYEQYF	TGCGCCAGCAGCGGAAACAGCTACGAGCAGTACTTC
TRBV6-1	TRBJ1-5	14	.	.	CASSSGPNNQPQHF	TGTGCCAGCAGTTCAGGGCCTAACAATCAGCCCCAGCATTTT
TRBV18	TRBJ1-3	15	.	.	CASSPNTGPGNTIYF	TGTGCCAGCTCACCGAACACAGGGCCTGGAAACACCATATATTTT
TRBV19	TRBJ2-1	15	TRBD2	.	CASCGLAGGDNEQFF	TGTGCCAGTTGCGGTCTAGCGGGCGGGGACAATGAGCAGTTCTTC
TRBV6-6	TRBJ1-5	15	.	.	CASSYYGYSNQPQHF	TGTGCCAGCAGTTATTACGGTTATAGCAATCAGCCCCAGCATTTT
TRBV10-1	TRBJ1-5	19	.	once	CASSESIWTPKGTARPQHF	TGCGCCAGCAGTGAGTCGATTTGGACCCCAAAGGGGACGGCGAGGCCCCAGCATTTT
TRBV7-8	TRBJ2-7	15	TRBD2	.	CASSPLAGGGYEQYF	TGTGCCAGCTCTCCACTAGCGGGGGGTGGGTACGAGCAGTACTTC
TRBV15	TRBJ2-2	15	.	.	CATSKGTRNTGELFF	TGTGCCACCAGCAAGGGGACGAGGAACACCGGGGAGCTGTTTTTT
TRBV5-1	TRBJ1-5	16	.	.	CASSLAPAGPNQPQHF	TGCGCCAGCAGCTTGGCTCCGGCAGGGCCGAATCAGCCCCAGCATTTT
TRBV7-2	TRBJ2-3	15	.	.	CASSHSGSGTDTQYF	TGTGCCAGCAGCCACTCCGGGAGTGGAACAGATACGCAGTATTTT
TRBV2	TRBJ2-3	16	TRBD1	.	CASSELRTGGADTQYF	TGTGCCAGCAGTGAGCTTAGGACAGGGGGCGCAGATACGCAGTATTTT
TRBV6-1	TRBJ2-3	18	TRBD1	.	CASSGRDRGLYSTDTQYF	TGTGCCAGCAGTGGCCGGGACAGGGGGCTCTATAGCACAGATACGCAGTATTTT
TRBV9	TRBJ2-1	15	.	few	CASSVEGRINNEQFF	TGTGCCAGCAGCGTAGAGGGCCGGATAAACAATGAGCAGTTCTTC
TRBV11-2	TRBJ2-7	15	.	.	CASSPTGGPNYEQYF	TGTGCCAGCAGCCCAACGGGCGGGCCAAACTACGAGCAGTACTTC
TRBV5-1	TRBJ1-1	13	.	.	CASSPALNTEAFF	TGCGCCAGCAGCCCAGCCTTGAACACTGAAGCTTTCTTT
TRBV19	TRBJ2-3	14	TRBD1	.	CASGLGQGPDTQYF	TGTGCCAGTGGACTGGGACAGGGGCCAGATACGCAGTATTTT
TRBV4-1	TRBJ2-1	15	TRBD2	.	CASRQRTSGYNEQFF	TGCGCCAGCAGGCAGCGGACTAGCGGTTACAATGAGCAGTTCTTC
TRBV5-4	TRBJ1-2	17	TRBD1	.	CASSLLTGGRRFYGYTF	TGTGCCAGCAGCTTGCTTACAGGGGGCCGTCGCTTCTATGGCTACACCTTC
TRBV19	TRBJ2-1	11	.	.	CASSIGNEQFF	TGTGCCAGTAGTATCGGGAATGAGCAGTTCTTC
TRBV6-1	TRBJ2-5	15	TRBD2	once	CASRILAGGRETQYF	TGTGCCAGCAGAATTCTAGCGGGAGGGAGGGAGACCCAGTACTTC
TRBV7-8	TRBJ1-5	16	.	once	CASSLVGTPINQPQHF	TGTGCCAGCAGCTTAGTGGGGACGCCCATCAATCAGCCCCAGCATTTT
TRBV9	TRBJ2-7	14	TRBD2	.	CASSVGEGLYEQYF	TGTGCCAGCAGCGTAGGGGAGGGCCTCTACGAGCAGTACTTC
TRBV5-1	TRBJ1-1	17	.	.	CASSSGRSLGQTTEAFF	TGCGCCAGCAGCTCTGGTCGCTCCCTAGGACAGACGACTGAAGCTTTCTTT
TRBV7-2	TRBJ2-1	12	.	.	CASSFRGYEQFF	TGTGCCAGCAGCTTTCGGGGCTATGAGCAGTTCTTC
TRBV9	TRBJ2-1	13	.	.	CASSVATRDEQFF	TGTGCCAGCAGCGTAGCTACACGCGATGAGCAGTTCTTC
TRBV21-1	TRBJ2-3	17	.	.	CASSKAPGQGIPDTQYF	TGTGCCAGCAGCAAAGCTCCGGGACAGGGGATCCCAGATACGCAGTATTTT